The rows below give T cell receptor beta chains drawn from one sample of a study of a mutant IDH1 vaccine in newly diagnosed glioma. Libraries were prepared by immunoSEQ multiplex PCR; TCRdb keeps only in-frame clonotypes and omits some of them. Of tens of thousands of clones listed, less than 85% are singletons. These receptors have no known antigen. Specimen: peripheral blood mononuclear cells (PBMCs), collected from a glioma patient whose treatment included an IDH1 peptide vaccine. Receptors originate from a man in his late teens or twenties with glioma. Some clones in this sample may be carry-over from other donors' samples. Each CDR3 is given with its conserved first and last residue. The D gene is left open where the match is weak. Only part of the rows carry a size: once, few, many, or a class if the clone is expanded.

v_gene	j_gene	d_gene	abundance	CDR3nt	CDR3aa
TRBV7-9	TRBJ1-1	.	few	TGTGCCAGCAGCTTAGCGCTTGGCACTGAAGCTTTCTTT	CASSLALGTEAFF
TRBV4-2	TRBJ2-1	.	.	TGTGCCAGCAGCCTCGGGGGGGACAGGAGCTCCTACAATGAGCAGTTCTTC	CASSLGGDRSSYNEQFF
TRBV7-2	TRBJ2-3	.	.	TGTGCCAGCAGCCCCACCTCTAGCGCGGGGACGCAGTATTTT	CASSPTSSAGTQYF
TRBV6-1	TRBJ2-7	.	.	TGTGCCAGCAGTGAAGGGCTAGCGCCCTCCTACGAGCAGTACTTC	CASSEGLAPSYEQYF
TRBV4-3	TRBJ2-5	TRBD2	.	TGCGCCAGCAGCCAAGAGTTAATAGCGGGGCTCCAAGAGACCCAGTACTTC	CASSQELIAGLQETQYF
TRBV6-1	TRBJ1-3	.	.	TGTGCCAGCAGTGCCCGGGACGACTCTGGAAACACCATATATTTT	CASSARDDSGNTIYF
TRBV5-1	TRBJ1-2	.	few	TGCGCCAGCAGCGCGAGGACAGCGGCTGGCTACACCTTC	CASSARTAAGYTF
TRBV5-4	TRBJ2-1	.	.	TGTGCCAGCAGCTCATACTTTAGCAGGACCCTCCACAATGAGCAGTTCTTC	CASSSYFSRTLHNEQFF
TRBV6-1	TRBJ1-2	.	.	TGTGCCAGCAACGACAGGTACGATGGCTACACCTTC	CASNDRYDGYTF
TRBV18	TRBJ2-7	TRBD1	once	TGTGCCAGCTCACGCGAGGGACAGGCATACGAGCAGTACTTC	CASSREGQAYEQYF
TRBV6-5	TRBJ1-1	.	.	TGTGCCAGCGGGGGGCTCATGAACACTGAAGCTTTCTTT	CASGGLMNTEAFF
TRBV5-4	TRBJ1-4	.	.	TGTGCCAGCAGCTTCCGGGACACGTCGAGAAACGGGGAAAAACTGTTTTTT	CASSFRDTSRNGEKLFF
TRBV6-5	TRBJ2-3	.	.	TGTGCCAGCAGTTTCAGGGGCACAGATACGCAGTATTTT	CASSFRGTDTQYF
TRBV4-1	TRBJ1-1	TRBD1	few	TGCGCCAGCAGCCGAGCGACAGGGATTCCTGAAGCTTTCTTT	CASSRATGIPEAFF
TRBV11-3	TRBJ1-1	.	few	TGTGCCAGCAGCAAGGAGAGGAACACTGAAGCTTTCTTT	CASSKERNTEAFF
TRBV11-2	TRBJ2-5	TRBD2	.	TGTGCCAGCAGCCCATACGGCCCTAGCGGTTCAGAGACCCAGTACTTC	CASSPYGPSGSETQYF
TRBV6-6	TRBJ1-2	.	.	TGTGCCAGCAGTTATCGGACAGATGGCTACACCTTC	CASSYRTDGYTF
TRBV9	TRBJ2-7	.	.	TGTGCCAGCAGCGTAGACATAGCCTACGAGCAGTACTTC	CASSVDIAYEQYF
TRBV4-3	TRBJ1-5	.	.	TGCGCCAGCAGCCAAGAGTGGCAGGGGAGCAATCAGCCCCAGCATTTT	CASSQEWQGSNQPQHF
TRBV4-2	TRBJ2-3	.	.	TGTGCCAGCAGCCAGCAATTGACGTTCACAGATACGCAGTATTTT	CASSQQLTFTDTQYF
TRBV15	TRBJ2-1	TRBD2	.	TGTGCCACCAGCAGGGGCGGGAGCGGCAATGAGCAGTTCTTC	CATSRGGSGNEQFF
TRBV28	TRBJ2-7	TRBD1	.	TGTGCCAGCGGTATCGGGACAGGGGGATTCTACGAGCAGTACTTC	CASGIGTGGFYEQYF
TRBV10-3	TRBJ2-3	.	.	TGTGCCACCAGGGACCCAACCACCGATACGCAGTATTTT	CATRDPTTDTQYF
TRBV2	TRBJ2-7	.	.	TGTGCCAGCAGGCCGCTGGACGCAGGGGGGGAAGACGAGCAGTACTTC	CASRPLDAGGEDEQYF
TRBV6-6	TRBJ1-1	.	once	TGTGCCAGCAGGTGGGGAACTGAAGCTTTCTTT	CASRWGTEAFF
TRBV30	TRBJ1-4	.	.	TGTGCCTGGAGTGCTGAGGGAGGTCGGGAAAAACTGTTTTTT	CAWSAEGGREKLFF
TRBV29-1	TRBJ1-1	TRBD1	.	TGCAGCGTCCTCAGACAGGGCCACACTGAAGCTTTCTTT	CSVLRQGHTEAFF
TRBV5-1	TRBJ2-4	.	.	TGCGCCAGCAGCTTGGATCGGGACGGCAACATTCAGTACTTC	CASSLDRDGNIQYF
TRBV6-5	TRBJ2-5	.	.	TGTGCCAGCAAGAGGGGCAGGTACCAAGAGACCCAGTACTTC	CASKRGRYQETQYF
TRBV7-2	TRBJ2-1	.	once	TGTGCCAGCAGCTTACCCCTTATGAGCTCCTACAATGAGCAGTTCTTC	CASSLPLMSSYNEQFF
TRBV4-2	TRBJ2-1	TRBD1	.	TGTGCCAGCAGCCAAGAAGACAGGGTGCCCTACAATGAGCAGTTCTTC	CASSQEDRVPYNEQFF
TRBV6-5	TRBJ1-5	.	few	TGTGCCAGCAGTTACTCGCCTCCGGCAGGGCAGCCCCAGCATTTT	CASSYSPPAGQPQHF
TRBV7-2	TRBJ1-4	.	.	TGTGCCAGCAGCTTCCAATGGGGGAATGAAAAACTGTTTTTT	CASSFQWGNEKLFF
TRBV30	TRBJ2-2	TRBD1	.	TGTGCCTGGAGTCTCCCCAAGACAGGGCGGCGCACCGGGGAGCTGTTTTTT	CAWSLPKTGRRTGELFF
TRBV18	TRBJ1-4	.	.	TGTGCCAGCTCACGGCAGGGGTACGAAAAACTGTTTTTT	CASSRQGYEKLFF
TRBV6-4	TRBJ2-3	.	.	TGTGCCAGCAGTGAGGGTACGGGGGCAGCTACGCAGTATTTT	CASSEGTGAATQYF
TRBV5-8	TRBJ1-5	.	once	TGTGCCAGCAGCGGGAAAGGGTGGGGTCAGCCCCAGCATTTT	CASSGKGWGQPQHF
TRBV13	TRBJ1-5	.	.	TGTGCCAGCAGCTTAGGCCCATGGCGACAGCCCCAGCATTTT	CASSLGPWRQPQHF
TRBV5-6	TRBJ1-1	.	.	TGTGCCAGCAGCTTGTTTGGCCGGGGAGGGAACACTGAAGCTTTCTTT	CASSLFGRGGNTEAFF
TRBV7-9	TRBJ2-7	.	.	TGTGCGTCAGCTAAGGACAGCTGGGGCTACGAGCAGTACTTC	CASAKDSWGYEQYF
TRBV10-2	TRBJ2-3	TRBD2	.	TGCGCCAGCAGGGGGGGGACAGATACGCAGTATTTT	CASRGGTDTQYF
TRBV7-2	TRBJ2-1	.	.	TGTGCCAGCAGCTTAGCGCCTTACAATGAGCAGTTCTTC	CASSLAPYNEQFF
TRBV7-2	TRBJ1-6	.	.	TGTGCCAGCAGCTTAAAAGTTTCTGGTCGTTCACCCCTCCACTTT	CASSLKVSGRSPLHF
TRBV6-4	TRBJ1-1	.	few	TGTGCCAGCAGTCTGGACAGTTGGGACACTGAAGCTTTCTTT	CASSLDSWDTEAFF
TRBV18	TRBJ1-1	TRBD1	.	TGTGCCAGCTCACCACAGGGGGCGAACACTGAAGCTTTCTTT	CASSPQGANTEAFF
TRBV10-3	TRBJ2-3	TRBD2	.	TGTGCCATCAGTGAGAGGCTAGCGGGGATCTCTAGCACAGATACGCAGTATTTT	CAISERLAGISSTDTQYF
TRBV10-3	TRBJ2-7	.	few	TGTGCCATCAGAGGGTATTACGAGCAGTACTTC	CAIRGYYEQYF
TRBV7-9	TRBJ1-1	.	.	TGTGCCAGCCAGGGATTGAGCACTGAAGCTTTCTTT	CASQGLSTEAFF
TRBV29-1	TRBJ1-2	.	few	TGCAGCGCTTCCCTCGACAGGAGAAACTATGGCTACACCTTC	CSASLDRRNYGYTF
TRBV5-8	TRBJ2-1	.	.	TGTGCCAGCAGCTACGACAGGTTGAGGGAAAATGAGCAGTTCTTC	CASSYDRLRENEQFF
TRBV30	TRBJ2-1	TRBD2	.	TGTGCCTGGAGTGTACAAGCGGGGGGGTACAATGAGCAGTTCTTC	CAWSVQAGGYNEQFF
TRBV15	TRBJ1-2	.	.	TGTGCCACCAGCAGAGACCCTACCGATGGTGGCTACACCTTC	CATSRDPTDGGYTF
TRBV20-1	TRBJ1-4	TRBD1	.	TGCAGTGCTAGACAGGGGGGAAAACTGTTTTTT	CSARQGGKLFF
TRBV4-3	TRBJ1-4	.	medium-sized	TGCGCCAGCAGCCAAGATCGTGGGGCGGGCGAAAAACTGTTTTTT	CASSQDRGAGEKLFF
TRBV6-1	TRBJ2-3	.	.	TGTGCCAGCAGTGAAGCGCACGGCGGACACCCCACAGATACGCAGTATTTT	CASSEAHGGHPTDTQYF
TRBV19	TRBJ2-6	.	.	TGTGCCAGTAGCGTTGGGGCTGGGGCCAACGTCCTGACTTTC	CASSVGAGANVLTF
TRBV19	TRBJ2-6	.	few	TGTGCCAGTAGTATAGGCAGGGTCGGGGCCAACGTCCTGACTTTC	CASSIGRVGANVLTF